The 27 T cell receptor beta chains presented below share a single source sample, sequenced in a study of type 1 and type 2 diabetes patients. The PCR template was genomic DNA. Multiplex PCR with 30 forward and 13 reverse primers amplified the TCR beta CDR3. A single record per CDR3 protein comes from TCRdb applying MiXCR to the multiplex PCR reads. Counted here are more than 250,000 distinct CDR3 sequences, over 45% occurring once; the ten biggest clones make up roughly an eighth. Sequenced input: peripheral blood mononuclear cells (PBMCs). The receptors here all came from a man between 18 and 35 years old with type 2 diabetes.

In DNA form, the CDR3 reads TGTGCCAGCAGCCCGGGGGACAGCCGTCTGTACGAGCAGTACTTC. Translation gives CASSPGDSRLYEQYF. The rearrangement links TRBV3-1 to TRBJ2-7, with D perhaps matching TRBD1 (7 bases). The V end lost 4 bases, the J end lost 4 bases, and 17 bases lay between the germline ends. This CDR3 is 15 amino acids long. Germline lookup yields CDR1 LGHDT and CDR2 YNNKEL (reference sequence).

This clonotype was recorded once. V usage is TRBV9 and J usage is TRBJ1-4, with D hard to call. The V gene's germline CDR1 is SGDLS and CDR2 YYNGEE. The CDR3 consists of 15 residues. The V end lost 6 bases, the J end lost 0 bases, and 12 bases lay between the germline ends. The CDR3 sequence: CASNATDSTNEKLFF. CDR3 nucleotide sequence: TGTGCCAGCAACGCGACGGATTCAACTAATGAAAAACTGTTTTTT.

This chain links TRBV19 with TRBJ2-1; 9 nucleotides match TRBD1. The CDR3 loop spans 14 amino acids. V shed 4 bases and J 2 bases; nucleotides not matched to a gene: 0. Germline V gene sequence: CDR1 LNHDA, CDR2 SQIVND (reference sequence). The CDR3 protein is CASSRDRAYNEQFF. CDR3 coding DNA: TGTGCCAGTAGTAGGGACAGGGCCTACAATGAGCAGTTCTTC. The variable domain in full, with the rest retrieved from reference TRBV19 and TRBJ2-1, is DGGITQSPKYLFRKEGQNVTLSCEQNLNHDAMYWYRQDPGQGLRLIYYSQIVNDFQKGDIAEGYSVSREKKESFPLTVTSAQKNPTAFYLCASSRDRAYNEQFFGPGTRLTVL.

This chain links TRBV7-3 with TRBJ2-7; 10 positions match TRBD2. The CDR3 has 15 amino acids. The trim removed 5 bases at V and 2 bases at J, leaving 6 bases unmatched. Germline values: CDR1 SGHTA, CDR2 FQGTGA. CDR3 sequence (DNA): TGTGCCAGCAGCGAACTAGCGGGAAGAACCTACGAGCAGTACTTC. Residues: CASSELAGRTYEQYF.

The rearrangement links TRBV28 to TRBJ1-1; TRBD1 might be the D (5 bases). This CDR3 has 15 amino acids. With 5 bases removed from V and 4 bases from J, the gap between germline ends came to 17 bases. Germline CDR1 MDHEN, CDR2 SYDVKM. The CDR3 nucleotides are TGTGCCAGCAGTGTGACAGAGACCCGTATCACTGAAGCTTTCTTT. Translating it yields CASSVTETRITEAFF.

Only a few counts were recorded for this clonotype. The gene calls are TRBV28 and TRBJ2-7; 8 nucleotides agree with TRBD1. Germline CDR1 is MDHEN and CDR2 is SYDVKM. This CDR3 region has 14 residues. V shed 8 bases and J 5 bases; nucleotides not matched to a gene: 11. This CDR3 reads CASLYGTGHNEQYF. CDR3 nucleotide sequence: TGTGCCAGCTTGTATGGGACAGGCCACAACGAGCAGTACTTC. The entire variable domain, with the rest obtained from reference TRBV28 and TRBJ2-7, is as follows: DVKVTQSSRYLVKRTGEKVFLECVQDMDHENMFWYRQDPGLGLRLIYFSYDVKMKEKGDIPEGYSVSREKKERFSLILESASTNQTSMYLCASLYGTGHNEQYFGPGTRLTVT.

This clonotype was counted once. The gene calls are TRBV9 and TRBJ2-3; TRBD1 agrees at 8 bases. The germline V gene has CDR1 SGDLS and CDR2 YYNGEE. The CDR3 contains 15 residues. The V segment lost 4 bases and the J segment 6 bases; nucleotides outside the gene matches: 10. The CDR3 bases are TGTGCCAGCAGCCTCCGGACAGGGTATCCGGATACGCAGTATTTT. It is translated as CASSLRTGYPDTQYF.

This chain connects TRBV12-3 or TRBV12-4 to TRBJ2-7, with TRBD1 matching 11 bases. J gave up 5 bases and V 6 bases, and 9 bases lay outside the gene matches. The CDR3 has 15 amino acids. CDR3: CASSLGGTGGHEQYF. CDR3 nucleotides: TGTGCCAGCAGCCTCGGGGGGACAGGGGGGCACGAGCAGTACTTC.

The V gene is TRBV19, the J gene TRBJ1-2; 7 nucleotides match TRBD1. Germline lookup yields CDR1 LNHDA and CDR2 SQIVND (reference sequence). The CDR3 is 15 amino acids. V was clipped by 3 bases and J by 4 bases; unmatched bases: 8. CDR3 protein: CASSILGGQFYGYTF. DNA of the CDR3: TGTGCCAGTAGTATTCTAGGGGGCCAATTCTATGGCTACACCTTC.

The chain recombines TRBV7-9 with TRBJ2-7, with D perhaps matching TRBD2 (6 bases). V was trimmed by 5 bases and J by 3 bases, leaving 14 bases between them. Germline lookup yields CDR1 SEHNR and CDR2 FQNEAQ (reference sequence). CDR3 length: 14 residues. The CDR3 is CASSQVGLDYEQYF. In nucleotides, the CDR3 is TGTGCCAGCAGCCAAGTGGGACTCGACTACGAGCAGTACTTC.

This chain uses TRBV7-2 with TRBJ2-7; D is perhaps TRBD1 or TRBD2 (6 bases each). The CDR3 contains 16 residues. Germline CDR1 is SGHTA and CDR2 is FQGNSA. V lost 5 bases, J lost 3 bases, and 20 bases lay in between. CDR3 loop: CASSVHHWGAFYEQYF. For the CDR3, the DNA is TGTGCCAGCAGCGTCCACCACTGGGGGGCGTTCTACGAGCAGTACTTC.

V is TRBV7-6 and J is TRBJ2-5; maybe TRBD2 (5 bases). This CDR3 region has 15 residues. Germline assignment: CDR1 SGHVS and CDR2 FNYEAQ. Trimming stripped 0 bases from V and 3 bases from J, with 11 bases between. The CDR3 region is CASSLASPGKETQYF. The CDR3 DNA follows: TGTGCCAGCAGCTTAGCTTCCCCGGGGAAAGAGACCCAGTACTTC.

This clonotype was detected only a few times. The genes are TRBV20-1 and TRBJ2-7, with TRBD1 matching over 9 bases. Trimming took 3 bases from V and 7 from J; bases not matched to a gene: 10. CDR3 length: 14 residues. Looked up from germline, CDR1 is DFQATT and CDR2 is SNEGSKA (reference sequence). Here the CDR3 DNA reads TGCAGTGCTAGCGAGGACAGGGGTTTGGGGGAGCAGTACTTC. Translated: CSASEDRGLGEQYF.

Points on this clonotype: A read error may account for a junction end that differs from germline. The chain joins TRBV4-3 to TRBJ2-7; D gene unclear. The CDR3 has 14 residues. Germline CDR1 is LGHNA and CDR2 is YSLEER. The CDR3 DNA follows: TGCGCCAGCAGCACGATTCGGGCCTCCTACGAGCAGCACTTC. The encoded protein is CASSTIRASYEQHF.

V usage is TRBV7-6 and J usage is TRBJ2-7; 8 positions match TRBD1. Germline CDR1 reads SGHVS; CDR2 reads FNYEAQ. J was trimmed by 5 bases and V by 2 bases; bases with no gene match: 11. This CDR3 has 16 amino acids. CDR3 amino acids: CASSLTLTGVPHEQYF. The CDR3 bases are TGTGCCAGCAGCTTAACCCTGACAGGGGTACCCCACGAGCAGTACTTC.

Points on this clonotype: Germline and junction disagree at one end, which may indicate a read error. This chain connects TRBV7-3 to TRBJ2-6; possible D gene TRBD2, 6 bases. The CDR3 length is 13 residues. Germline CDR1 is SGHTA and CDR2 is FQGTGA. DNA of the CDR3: TGTGCCAGCGGAGGGGTCGGGGCCAACGCCCTGACTTTC. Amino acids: CASGGVGANALTF.

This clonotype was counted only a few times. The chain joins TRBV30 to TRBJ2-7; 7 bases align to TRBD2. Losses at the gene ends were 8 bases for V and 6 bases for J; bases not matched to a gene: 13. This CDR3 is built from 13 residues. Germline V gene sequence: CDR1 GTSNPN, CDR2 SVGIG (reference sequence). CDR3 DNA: TGTGCCCGGGGAGCCGGGGGGAAAGGCGAGCAGTACTTC. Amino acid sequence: CARGAGGKGEQYF.

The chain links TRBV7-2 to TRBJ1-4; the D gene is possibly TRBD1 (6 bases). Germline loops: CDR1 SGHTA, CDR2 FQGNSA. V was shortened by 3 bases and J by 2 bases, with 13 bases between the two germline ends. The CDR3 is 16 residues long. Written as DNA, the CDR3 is TGTGCCAGCAGCTTGGACAGTCGGTTGACTAATGAAAAACTGTTTTTT. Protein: CASSLDSRLTNEKLFF.

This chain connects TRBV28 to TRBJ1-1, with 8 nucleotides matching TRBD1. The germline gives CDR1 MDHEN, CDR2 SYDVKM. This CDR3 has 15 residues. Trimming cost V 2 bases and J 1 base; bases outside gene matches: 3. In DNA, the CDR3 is TGTGCCAGCAGTTTACACGACAGGGGGAACACTGAAGCTTTCTTT. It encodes CASSLHDRGNTEAFF.

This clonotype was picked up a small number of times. The CDR3 DNA reads as TGTGCCACCAGTGGGCTAGCGAGCTCCTACAATGAGCAGTTCTTC. Encoded protein: CATSGLASSYNEQFF. The chain employs TRBV24-1 and TRBJ2-1; TRBD2 might be the D (6 bases). V gave up 5 bases and J gave up 0 bases, with 10 bases separating them. Germline CDR1 reads KGHDR; CDR2 reads SFDVKD. CDR3 length: 15 amino acids.

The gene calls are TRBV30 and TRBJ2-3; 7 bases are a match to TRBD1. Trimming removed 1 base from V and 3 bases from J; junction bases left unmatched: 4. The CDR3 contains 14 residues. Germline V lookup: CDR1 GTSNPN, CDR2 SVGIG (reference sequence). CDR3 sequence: CAWSARQGTDTQYF. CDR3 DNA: TGTGCCTGGAGTGCGCGACAGGGTACAGATACGCAGTATTTT.

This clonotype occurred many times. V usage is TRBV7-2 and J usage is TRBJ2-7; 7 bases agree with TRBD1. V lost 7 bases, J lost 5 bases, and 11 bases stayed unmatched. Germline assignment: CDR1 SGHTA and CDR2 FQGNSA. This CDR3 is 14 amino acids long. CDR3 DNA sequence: TGTGCCAGCAACTCGGCAGGGGGAGTCCACGAGCAGTACTTC. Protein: CASNSAGGVHEQYF.

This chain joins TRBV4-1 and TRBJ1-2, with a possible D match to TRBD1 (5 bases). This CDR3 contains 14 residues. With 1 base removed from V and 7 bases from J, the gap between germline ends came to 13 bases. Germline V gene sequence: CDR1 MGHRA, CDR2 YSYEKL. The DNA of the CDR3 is TGCGCCAGCAGCCAAGTTATACAGCAGGGTGGCTACACCTTC. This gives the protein CASSQVIQQGGYTF.

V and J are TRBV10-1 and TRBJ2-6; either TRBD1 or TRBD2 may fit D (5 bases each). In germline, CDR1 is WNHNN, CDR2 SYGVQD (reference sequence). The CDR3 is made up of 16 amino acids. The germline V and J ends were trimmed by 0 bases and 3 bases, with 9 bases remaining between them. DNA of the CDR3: TGCGCCAGCAGTGAGTCGAGAGGGGATGGGGCCAACGTCCTGACTTTC. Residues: CASSESRGDGANVLTF.

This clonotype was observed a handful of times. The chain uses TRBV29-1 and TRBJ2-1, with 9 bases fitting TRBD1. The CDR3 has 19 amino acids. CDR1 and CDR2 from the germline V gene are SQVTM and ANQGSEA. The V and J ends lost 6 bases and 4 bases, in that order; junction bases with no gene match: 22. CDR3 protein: CSVEMGALTGTGRYNEQFF. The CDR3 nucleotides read TGCAGCGTCGAAATGGGGGCCCTCACCGGGACAGGGAGGTACAATGAGCAGTTCTTC.

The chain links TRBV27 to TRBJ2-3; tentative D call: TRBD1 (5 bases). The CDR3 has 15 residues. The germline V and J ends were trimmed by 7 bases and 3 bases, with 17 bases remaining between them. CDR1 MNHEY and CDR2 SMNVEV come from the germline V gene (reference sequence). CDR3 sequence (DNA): TGTGCCAGCAAAGTAATCAGGGAATCGACAGATACGCAGTATTTT. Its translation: CASKVIRESTDTQYF.

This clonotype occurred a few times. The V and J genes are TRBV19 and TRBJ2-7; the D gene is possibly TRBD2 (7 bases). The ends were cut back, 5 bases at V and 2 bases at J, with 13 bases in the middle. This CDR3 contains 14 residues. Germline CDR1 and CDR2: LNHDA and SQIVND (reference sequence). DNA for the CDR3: TGTGCCAGTAGTTCGCAGGGGAGGGCCTACGAGCAGTACTTC. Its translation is CASSSQGRAYEQYF.